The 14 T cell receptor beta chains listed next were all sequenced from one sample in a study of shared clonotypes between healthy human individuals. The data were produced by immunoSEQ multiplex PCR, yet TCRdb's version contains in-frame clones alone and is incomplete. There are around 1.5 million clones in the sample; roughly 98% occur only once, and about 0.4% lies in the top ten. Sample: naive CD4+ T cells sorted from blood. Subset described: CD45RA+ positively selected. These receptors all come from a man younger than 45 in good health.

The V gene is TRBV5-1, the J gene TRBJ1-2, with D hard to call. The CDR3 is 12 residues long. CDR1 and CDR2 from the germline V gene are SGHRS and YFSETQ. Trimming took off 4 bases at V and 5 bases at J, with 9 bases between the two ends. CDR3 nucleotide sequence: TGCGCCAGCAGCGAGACAAATTATGGCTACACCTTC. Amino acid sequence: CASSETNYGYTF.

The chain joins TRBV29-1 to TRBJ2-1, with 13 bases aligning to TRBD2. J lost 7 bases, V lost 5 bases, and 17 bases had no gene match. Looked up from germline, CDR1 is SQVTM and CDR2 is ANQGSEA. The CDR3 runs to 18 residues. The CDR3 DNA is TGCAGCGTTTTTCCTCATACTAGCGGGAGGGCCGGACGGAATGAGCAGTTCTTC. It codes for CSVFPHTSGRAGRNEQFF.

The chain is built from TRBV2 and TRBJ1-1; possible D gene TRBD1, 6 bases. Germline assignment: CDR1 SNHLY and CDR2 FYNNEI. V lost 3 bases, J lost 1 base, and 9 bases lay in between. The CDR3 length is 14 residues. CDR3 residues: CASSEGAANTEAFF. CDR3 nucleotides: TGTGCCAGCAGTGAGGGGGCGGCGAACACTGAAGCTTTCTTT.

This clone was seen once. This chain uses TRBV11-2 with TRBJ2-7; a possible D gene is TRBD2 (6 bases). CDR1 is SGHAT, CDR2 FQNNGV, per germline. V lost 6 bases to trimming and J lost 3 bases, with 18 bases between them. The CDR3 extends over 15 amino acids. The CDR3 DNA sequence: TGTGCCAGCAGTCCAGTTGGAGGGGAGAGCTACGAGCAGTACTTC. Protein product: CASSPVGGESYEQYF. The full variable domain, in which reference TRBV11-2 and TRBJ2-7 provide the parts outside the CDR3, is EAGVAQSPRYKIIEKRQSVAFWCNPISGHATLYWYQQILGQGPKLLIQFQNNGVVDDSQLPKDRFSAERLKGVDSTLKIQPAKLEDSAVYLCASSPVGGESYEQYFGPGTRLTVT.

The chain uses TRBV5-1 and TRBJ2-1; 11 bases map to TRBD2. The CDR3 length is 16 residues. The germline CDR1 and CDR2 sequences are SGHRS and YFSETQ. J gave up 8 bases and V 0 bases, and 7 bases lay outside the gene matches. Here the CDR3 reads CASSLGLAGLMDEQFF. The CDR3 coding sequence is TGCGCCAGCAGCTTGGGACTAGCGGGACTCATGGATGAGCAGTTCTTC.

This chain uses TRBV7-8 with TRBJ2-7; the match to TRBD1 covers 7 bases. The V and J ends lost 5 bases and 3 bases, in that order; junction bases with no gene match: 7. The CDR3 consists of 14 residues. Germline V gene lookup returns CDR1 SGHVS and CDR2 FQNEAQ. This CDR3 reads CASSQGQKFYEQYF. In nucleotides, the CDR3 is TGTGCCAGCAGCCAGGGACAGAAGTTCTACGAGCAGTACTTC.

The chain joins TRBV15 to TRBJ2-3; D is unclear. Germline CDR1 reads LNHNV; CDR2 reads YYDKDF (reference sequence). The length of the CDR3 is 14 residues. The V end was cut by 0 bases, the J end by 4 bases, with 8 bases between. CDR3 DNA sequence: TGTGCCACCAGCAGAGAGCCCTTTTCAGATACGCAGTATTTT. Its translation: CATSREPFSDTQYF.

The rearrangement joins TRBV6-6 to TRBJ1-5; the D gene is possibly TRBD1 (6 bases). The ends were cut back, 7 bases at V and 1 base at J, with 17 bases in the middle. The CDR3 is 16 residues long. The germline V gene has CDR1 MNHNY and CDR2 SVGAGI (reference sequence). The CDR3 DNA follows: TGTGCCAGCACACAGGGAGCGCTTATCAGCAATCAGCCCCAGCATTTT. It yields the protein CASTQGALISNQPQHF.

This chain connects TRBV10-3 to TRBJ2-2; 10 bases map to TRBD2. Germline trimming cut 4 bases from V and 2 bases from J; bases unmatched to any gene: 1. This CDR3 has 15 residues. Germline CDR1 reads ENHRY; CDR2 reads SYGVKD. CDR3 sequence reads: CAISASGSNTGELFF. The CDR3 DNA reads TGTGCCATCAGTGCTAGCGGGAGCAACACCGGGGAGCTGTTTTTT.

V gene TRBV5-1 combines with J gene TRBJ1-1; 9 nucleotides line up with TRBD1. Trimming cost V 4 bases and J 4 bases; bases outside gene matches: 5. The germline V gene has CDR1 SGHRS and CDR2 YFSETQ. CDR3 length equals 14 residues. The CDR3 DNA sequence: TGCGCCAGCAGCGCGGACAGGGGAATCACTGAAGCTTTCTTT. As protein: CASSADRGITEAFF.

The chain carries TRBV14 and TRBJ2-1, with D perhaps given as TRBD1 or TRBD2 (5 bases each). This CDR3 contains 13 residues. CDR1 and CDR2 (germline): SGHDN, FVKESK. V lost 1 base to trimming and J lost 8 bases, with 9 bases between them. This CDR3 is CASSQGGPHEQFF. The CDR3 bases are TGTGCCAGCAGCCAAGGGGGACCCCATGAGCAGTTCTTC.

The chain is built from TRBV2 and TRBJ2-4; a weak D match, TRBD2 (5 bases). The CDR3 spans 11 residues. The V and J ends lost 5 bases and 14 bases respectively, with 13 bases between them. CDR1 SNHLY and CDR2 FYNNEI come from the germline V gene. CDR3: CASSREVREYF. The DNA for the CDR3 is TGTGCCAGCAGTCGGGAAGTTCGGGAGTACTTC. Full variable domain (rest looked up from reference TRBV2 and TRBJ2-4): EPEVTQTPSHQVTQMGQEVILRCVPISNHLYFYWYRQILGQKVEFLVSFYNNEISEKSEIFDDQFSVERPDGSNFTLKIRSTKLEDSAMYFCASSREVREYFGAGTRLSVL.

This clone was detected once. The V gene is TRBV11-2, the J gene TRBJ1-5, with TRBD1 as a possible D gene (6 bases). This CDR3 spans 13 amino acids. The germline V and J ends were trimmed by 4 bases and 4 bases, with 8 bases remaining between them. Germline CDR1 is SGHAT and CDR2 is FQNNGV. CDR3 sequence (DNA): TGTGCCAGCAGCTATGGACAGAATCAGCCCCAGCATTTT. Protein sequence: CASSYGQNQPQHF.

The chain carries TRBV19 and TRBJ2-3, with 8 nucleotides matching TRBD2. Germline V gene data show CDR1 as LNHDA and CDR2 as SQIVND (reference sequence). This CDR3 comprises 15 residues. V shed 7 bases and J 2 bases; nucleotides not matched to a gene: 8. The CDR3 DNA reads TGTGCCAGTACCTTGACTAGCGCCTTCACAGATACGCAGTATTTT. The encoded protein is CASTLTSAFTDTQYF.